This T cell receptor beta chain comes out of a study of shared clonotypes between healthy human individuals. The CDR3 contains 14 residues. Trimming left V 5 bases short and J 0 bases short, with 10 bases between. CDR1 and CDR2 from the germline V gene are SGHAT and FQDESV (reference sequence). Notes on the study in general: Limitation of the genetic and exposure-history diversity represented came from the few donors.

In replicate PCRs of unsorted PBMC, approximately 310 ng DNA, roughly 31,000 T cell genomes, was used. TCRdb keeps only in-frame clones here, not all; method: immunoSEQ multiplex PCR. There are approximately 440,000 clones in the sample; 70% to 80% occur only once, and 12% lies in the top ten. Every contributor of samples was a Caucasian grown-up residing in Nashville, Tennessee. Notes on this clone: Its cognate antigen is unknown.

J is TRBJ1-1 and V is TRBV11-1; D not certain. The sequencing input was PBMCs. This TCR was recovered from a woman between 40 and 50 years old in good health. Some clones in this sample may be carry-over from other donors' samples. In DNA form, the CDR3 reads TGTGCCAGCAGCGGGATACCGTTGAACACTGAAGCTTTCTTT. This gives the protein CASSGIPLNTEAFF. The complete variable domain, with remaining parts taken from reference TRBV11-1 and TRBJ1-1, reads EAEVAQSPRYKITEKSQAVAFWCDPISGHATLYWYRQILGQGPELLVQFQDESVVDDSQLPKDRFSAERLKGVDSTLKIQPAELGDSAMYLCASSGIPLNTEAFFGQGTRLTVV.